The 2 T cell receptor beta chains given below trace back to one sample, sequenced in a study of cytomegalovirus exposure and HLA in healthy donors. The PCR was carried out with 60 Vbeta primers and 13 Jbeta primers. Using immunoSEQ multiplex PCR, the repertoire was profiled, and TCRdb retains in-frame clones only, with some absent. The table lists some 96,000 clones, roughly 79% of them singletons, with roughly 2% in the top ten. Sequenced: PBMCs. Source of these receptors: a man aged 40-49 years in good health and CMV-seronegative.

Comments on this clone: Additional DNA sequences in this sample encode the identical CDR3. The rearrangement links TRBV7-9 to TRBJ1-2; D uncertain. The germline CDR1 and CDR2 sequences are SEHNR and FQNEAQ (reference sequence). The CDR3 length is 12 residues. The ends were cut back, 11 bases at V and 1 base at J, with 11 bases in the middle. The CDR3: CASLGNNYGYTF. As DNA, the CDR3 is TGTGCCTCCCTCGGGAATAACTATGGCTACACCTTC.

This rearrangement joins TRBV9 to TRBJ2-3; 7 bases agree with TRBD1. Losses at the gene ends were 1 base for V and 15 bases for J; bases not matched to a gene: 14. From germline, CDR1 is SGDLS and CDR2 YYNGEE. The CDR3 spans 14 residues. In nucleotides, the CDR3 is TGTGCCAGCAGCGTAACCCCGCACAGGGGTCGTGCCTATTTT. Amino acid sequence: CASSVTPHRGRAYF.